The 26 T cell receptor beta chains presented below share a single source sample, sequenced in a study of T cell responses to AZD1222 COVID-19 vaccine. Sequencing used immunoSEQ multiplex PCR; TCRdb keeps in-frame clones, though not all of them. The sample yields tens of thousands of clones, around 80% seen once. The input for sequencing was peripheral blood, taken on day 0 of AZD1222 vaccination. All receptors come from an adult in good health.

This clone was observed a few times. CDR3 nucleotide sequence: TGTGCCAGCGGCATGGGCCGGTTTGGGACCCAGTACTTC. Its protein is CASGMGRFGTQYF. The rearrangement links TRBV3-1 (or the pseudogene TRBV3-2) to TRBJ2-5, with D hard to call. This CDR3 contains 13 residues. Germline CDR1 LGHDT, CDR2 YNNKEL (reference sequence). V was pared by 8 bases and J by 7 bases, with 17 bases between.

The chain recombines TRBV7-8 with TRBJ1-5, with D perhaps matching TRBD1 (5 bases). V lost 1 base and J 6 bases, leaving 10 bases between the germline ends. Per the germline V gene, CDR1 is SGHVS and CDR2 is FQNEAQ. CDR3 length: 14 residues. The CDR3 bases are TGTGCCAGCAGCTTAGAGGGAGGGACTCAGCCCCAGCATTTT. This encodes CASSLEGGTQPQHF. The variable domain in full, with the rest retrieved from reference TRBV7-8 and TRBJ1-5, is GAGVSQSPRYKVAKRGQDVALRCDPISGHVSLFWYQQALGQGPEFLTYFQNEAQLDKSGLPSDRFFAERPEGSVSTLKIQRTQQEDSAVYLCASSLEGGTQPQHFGDGTRLSIL.

This chain uses TRBV10-2 with TRBJ2-2; D uncertain. The CDR3 consists of 12 residues. CDR1 and CDR2 from the germline V gene are WSHSY and SAAADI. The V gene lost 2 bases and the J gene lost 6 bases, with 4 bases spanning the gap. The CDR3 region is CASSEDAGELFF. Here the CDR3 DNA reads TGCGCCAGCAGTGAGGACGCCGGGGAGCTGTTTTTT.

The chain combines TRBV2 with TRBJ2-3; no clear D. V lost 10 bases to trimming and J lost 0 bases, with 8 bases between them. CDR1 is SNHLY, CDR2 FYNNEI, per germline. The CDR3 has 12 amino acids. The CDR3 sequence is CAKAPSTDTQYF. In DNA, the CDR3 is TGTGCCAAGGCGCCTAGCACAGATACGCAGTATTTT.

The chain uses TRBV6-6 and TRBJ2-5; D tentatively reads TRBD1 or TRBD2 (5 bases each). This CDR3 comprises 15 residues. Germline CDR1 is MNHNY and CDR2 is SVGAGI (reference sequence). V gave up 2 bases and J gave up 1 base, with 11 bases separating them. The CDR3 reads CASSYGGGVQETQYF. DNA for the CDR3: TGTGCCAGCAGTTACGGTGGGGGAGTCCAAGAGACCCAGTACTTC.

The chain combines TRBV6-2 or TRBV6-3 with TRBJ2-3, with D tentatively TRBD2 (6 bases). CDR1 and CDR2 (germline): MNHEY, SVGEGT. CDR3 length: 14 residues. The ends were cut back, 6 bases at V and 1 base at J, with 11 bases in the middle. CDR3 nucleotide sequence: TGTGCCAGCAGCTGGCGGGACGGCACAGATACGCAGTATTTT. Residues: CASSWRDGTDTQYF.

The V and J genes are TRBV9 and TRBJ1-6; no definite D call. V was clipped by 4 bases and J by 16 bases, with 15 bases between them. In germline, CDR1 is SGDLS, CDR2 YYNGEE. The CDR3 is 12 amino acids. The CDR3 sequence is CASSSRADTLHF. The CDR3 DNA reads TGTGCCAGCAGCAGCCGGGCAGACACACTCCACTTT. Full variable domain (outside the CDR3, taken from reference TRBV9 and TRBJ1-6): DSGVTQTPKHLITATGQRVTLRCSPRSGDLSVYWYQQSLDQGLQFLIQYYNGEERAKGNILERFSAQQFPDLHSELNLSSLELGDSALYFCASSSRADTLHFGNGTRLTVT.

The gene calls are TRBV5-1 and TRBJ2-5; possible D gene TRBD1, 6 bases. Germline V gene sequence: CDR1 SGHRS, CDR2 YFSETQ. Trimming cost V 0 bases and J 2 bases, with 11 bases left between them. The CDR3 length is 15 residues. The chain's CDR3 is CASSLAGRGQETQYF. The CDR3 DNA reads TGCGCCAGCAGCTTGGCTGGCAGGGGTCAAGAGACCCAGTACTTC. Based on the CDR3 plus reference TRBV5-1 and TRBJ2-5, the full variable domain is KAGVTQTPRYLIKTRGQQVTLSCSPISGHRSVSWYQQTPGQGLQFLFEYFSETQRNKGNFPGRFSGRQFSNSRSEMNVSTLELGDSALYLCASSLAGRGQETQYFGPGTRLLVL.

This clone was seen a few times. This sequence joins TRBV6-1 and TRBJ2-7; tentative D call: TRBD1 (7 bases). CDR1 MNHNS and CDR2 SASEGT come from the germline V gene. The CDR3 spans 16 residues. Between the trimmed V and J ends, which lost 4 bases and 0 bases, there was a span of 16 bases. DNA of the CDR3: TGTGCCAGCAGTGTCCCTGCGGGACAGCTCTCCTACGAGCAGTACTTC. Protein sequence: CASSVPAGQLSYEQYF.

The CDR3 DNA reads TGTGCCAGCAGCTTGGGATGGACAGGGAACACCGGGGAGCTGTTTTTT. Translating it yields CASSLGWTGNTGELFF. This chain connects TRBV7-6 to TRBJ2-2, with 7 bases matching TRBD1. This CDR3 region has 16 residues. Germline values: CDR1 SGHVS, CDR2 FNYEAQ. After removal of 3 bases from V and 1 base from J, the junction contained 5 bases not matched to a gene.

The V and J genes are TRBV30 and TRBJ1-5; D unclear. The V and J ends lost 0 bases and 4 bases respectively, with 13 bases between them. This CDR3 comprises 15 residues. Per the germline V gene, CDR1 is GTSNPN and CDR2 is SVGIG (reference sequence). Written as DNA, the CDR3 is TGTGCCTGGAGTGTCCACGGACTGGGAAATCAGCCCCAGCATTTT. Its translation: CAWSVHGLGNQPQHF.

The gene calls are TRBV11-2 and TRBJ2-5; tentative D call: TRBD1 (6 bases). The CDR3 totals 11 residues. Germline CDR1 SGHAT, CDR2 FQNNGV. The V end was cut by 4 bases, the J end by 10 bases, with 10 bases between. CDR3: CASSSSRGQYF. CDR3 nucleotide sequence: TGTGCCAGCAGCTCCTCCAGGGGCCAGTACTTC.

This clone was detected once. The chain combines TRBV10-3 with TRBJ1-2, with D unresolved. Per germline, CDR1 ENHRY and CDR2 SYGVKD. Trimming removed 8 bases from V and 3 bases from J, with 10 bases in between. CDR3 length: 12 residues. The CDR3 coding sequence is TGTGCCATCGAGGGAGATGACTATGGCTACACCTTC. It encodes CAIEGDDYGYTF.

This chain joins TRBV5-1 and TRBJ2-7; 10 positions agree with TRBD1. V shed 2 bases and J 3 bases; nucleotides not matched to a gene: 2. Germline lookup yields CDR1 SGHRS and CDR2 YFSETQ. This CDR3 comprises 14 residues. The CDR3 is CASSFRTGGYEQYF. The CDR3 DNA follows: TGCGCCAGCAGCTTCAGGACAGGGGGCTACGAGCAGTACTTC.

V and J are TRBV7-9 and TRBJ2-7; a weak D match, TRBD1 (6 bases). There are 16 residues in the CDR3. The V end lost 0 bases, the J end lost 0 bases, and 12 bases lay between the germline ends. Germline V gene lookup returns CDR1 SEHNR and CDR2 FQNEAQ (reference sequence). In DNA form, the CDR3 reads TGTGCCAGCAGCTTAGCTGGTGGGGGCAGCTCCTACGAGCAGTACTTC. Amino acids: CASSLAGGGSSYEQYF.

The chain joins TRBV30 to TRBJ2-2; TRBD1 aligns across 10 bases. The CDR3 is made up of 17 amino acids. V gave up 3 bases and J gave up 1 base; unmatched junction bases: 8. Germline CDR1 and CDR2: GTSNPN and SVGIG (reference sequence). The CDR3 DNA is TGTGCCTGGAGCTGGGACAGGGGAAATCGGAACACCGGGGAGCTGTTTTTT. This gives the protein CAWSWDRGNRNTGELFF.

The V and J genes are TRBV19 and TRBJ2-1; D remains ambiguous. V shed 6 bases and J shed 12 bases, with 21 bases lying between them. The CDR3 runs to 14 residues. Germline V CDR1 and CDR2: LNHDA, SQIVND (reference sequence). Here the CDR3 reads CASRPNLGELGQFF. The CDR3 coding sequence is TGTGCCAGTAGACCCAACCTCGGTGAACTTGGGCAGTTCTTC.

The V and J genes are TRBV28 and TRBJ1-2; 7 positions agree with TRBD1. The CDR3 is 17 amino acids. Germline V gives CDR1 MDHEN, CDR2 SYDVKM. V lost 6 bases to trimming and J lost 4 bases; unmatched junction nucleotides: 17. DNA for the CDR3: TGTGCCAGCAGGGACTACGATCGGGACAGCTATTCCTATGGCTACACCTTC. Protein: CASRDYDRDSYSYGYTF.

This clone was seen only once. The genes are TRBV5-1 and TRBJ1-1; tentative D call: TRBD1 (5 bases). Germline loops: CDR1 SGHRS, CDR2 YFSETQ. Trimming cost V 0 bases and J 3 bases, with 18 bases left between them. There are 17 residues in the CDR3. The CDR3 loop is CASSLADTARAYTEAFF. In DNA, the CDR3 is TGCGCCAGCAGCTTGGCCGATACAGCCAGGGCTTACACTGAAGCTTTCTTT.

The chain recombines TRBV10-1 with TRBJ2-1, with D possibly matching TRBD1 (6 bases). This CDR3 contains 14 residues. V was clipped by 0 bases and J by 5 bases, with 8 bases between them. CDR1 and CDR2 (germline): WNHNN, SYGVQD (reference sequence). CDR3 loop: CASSESTGNNEQFF. The CDR3 DNA reads as TGCGCCAGCAGTGAGTCTACAGGGAACAATGAGCAGTTCTTC.

This chain links TRBV27 with TRBJ2-1, with D maybe TRBD1 (6 bases). V was pared by 2 bases and J by 5 bases, with 13 bases between. The length of the CDR3 is 15 residues. Germline V CDR1 and CDR2: MNHEY, SMNVEV (reference sequence). CDR3 loop: CASSLAGQWNNEQFF. CDR3 sequence (DNA): TGTGCCAGCAGTTTAGCTGGACAGTGGAACAATGAGCAGTTCTTC.

The chain couples TRBV5-4 to TRBJ2-7; perhaps TRBD1 as D (6 bases). This CDR3 has 13 residues. Per germline, CDR1 SGHNT and CDR2 YYREEE (reference sequence). V lost 2 bases and J lost 5, with 11 bases in between. The CDR3 DNA is TGTGCCAGCAGCTTACAGGGTGGAAACGAGCAGTACTTC. Its protein product is CASSLQGGNEQYF.

This sequence joins TRBV2 and TRBJ2-4; D not resolved. This CDR3 is built from 17 residues. Germline CDR1 is SNHLY and CDR2 is FYNNEI. Trimming took 8 bases from V and 0 from J, leaving 20 bases between them. This CDR3 reads CASAPRRSMIAKNIQYF. CDR3 nucleotides: TGTGCCAGCGCTCCTCGGCGTAGCATGATAGCCAAAAACATTCAGTACTTC.

The V call is TRBV6-5, the J call TRBJ2-3; D unresolved. There are 11 residues in the CDR3. Trimming removed 8 bases at V and 0 bases at J, with 3 bases between. Germline assignment: CDR1 MNHEY and CDR2 SVGAGI. DNA of the CDR3: TGTGCCAGCCGGAGCACAGATACGCAGTATTTT. Translation: CASRSTDTQYF.

This clone was recorded only once. CDR3 coding DNA: TGTGCCAGCGGCGGCGAGACCCAGTACTTC. Encoded protein: CASGGETQYF. The chain joins TRBV3-1 (or the pseudogene TRBV3-2) to TRBJ2-5; D is uncertain. The CDR3 runs 10 residues. V lost 8 bases and J 5 bases, leaving 6 bases between the germline ends. Germline values: CDR1 LGHDT, CDR2 YNNKEL (reference sequence).

This clone has only a few counts. The chain uses TRBV15 and TRBJ2-5, with D perhaps TRBD1 or TRBD2 (5 bases each). The CDR3 loop spans 13 amino acids. CDR1 and CDR2 (germline): LNHNV, YYDKDF (reference sequence). V lost 5 bases and J 7 bases, leaving 14 bases between the germline ends. For the CDR3, the DNA is TGTGCCACCAGCGCTAGTGGTGGGGGGACCCAGTACTTC. Protein: CATSASGGGTQYF. Filled out from reference TRBV15 and TRBJ2-5, the complete variable domain reads DAMVIQNPRYQVTQFGKPVTLSCSQTLNHNVMYWYQQKSSQAPKLLFHYYDKDFNNEADTPDNFQSRRPNTSFCFLDIRSPGLGDTAMYLCATSASGGGTQYFGPGTRLLVL.